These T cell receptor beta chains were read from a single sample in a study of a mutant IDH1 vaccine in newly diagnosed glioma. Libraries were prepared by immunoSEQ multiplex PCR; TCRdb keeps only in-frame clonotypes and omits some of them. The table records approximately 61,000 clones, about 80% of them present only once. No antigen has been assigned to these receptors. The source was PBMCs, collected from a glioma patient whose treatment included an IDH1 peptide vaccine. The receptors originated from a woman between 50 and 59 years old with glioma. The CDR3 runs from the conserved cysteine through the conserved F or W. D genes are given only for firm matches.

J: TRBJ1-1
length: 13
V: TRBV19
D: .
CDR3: CASTLTRNTEAFF

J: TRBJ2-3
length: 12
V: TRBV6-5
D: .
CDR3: CASSSEADTQYF

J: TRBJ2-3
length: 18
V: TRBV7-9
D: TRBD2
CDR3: CASSLLLAGGRYADTQYF

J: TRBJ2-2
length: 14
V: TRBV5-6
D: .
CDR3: CASSYTGKAGELFF

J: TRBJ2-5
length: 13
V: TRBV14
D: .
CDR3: CASSQLIGETQYF

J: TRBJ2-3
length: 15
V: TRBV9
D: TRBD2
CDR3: CASSVGLVGTDTQYF

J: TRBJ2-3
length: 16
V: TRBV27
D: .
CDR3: CASSLTTGPRTDTQYF

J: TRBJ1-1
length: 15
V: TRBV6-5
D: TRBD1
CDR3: CASSYRGREGTEAFF

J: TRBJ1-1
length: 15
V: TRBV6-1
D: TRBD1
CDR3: CASSEVGTGSAEAFF

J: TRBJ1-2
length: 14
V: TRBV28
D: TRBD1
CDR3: CASSLWDRNYGYTF

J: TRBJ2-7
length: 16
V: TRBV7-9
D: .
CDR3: CASSLKDRLGAYEQYF

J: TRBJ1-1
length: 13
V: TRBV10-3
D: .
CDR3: CAISEPWGTEAFF

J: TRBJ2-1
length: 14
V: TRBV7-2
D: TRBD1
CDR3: CASSLTDRTGVMFF

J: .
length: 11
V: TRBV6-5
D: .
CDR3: CASMNSYEQYF

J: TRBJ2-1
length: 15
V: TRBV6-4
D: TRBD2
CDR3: CASSDSSSGGSEQFF

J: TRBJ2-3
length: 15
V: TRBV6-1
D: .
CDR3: CASTPLAAGSDTQYF

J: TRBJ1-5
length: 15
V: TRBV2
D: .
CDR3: CASSGDSYRDQPQHF

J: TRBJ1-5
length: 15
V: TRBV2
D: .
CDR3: CASRLGTNSNQPQHF

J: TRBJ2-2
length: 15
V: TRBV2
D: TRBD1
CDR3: CASSGTGAYTGELFF

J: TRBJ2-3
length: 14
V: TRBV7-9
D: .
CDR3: CASSPGQSTDTQYF

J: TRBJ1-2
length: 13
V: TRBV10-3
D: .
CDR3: CAGGSDPNYGYTF

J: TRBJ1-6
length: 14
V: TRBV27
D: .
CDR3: CASSGTGYNSPLHF

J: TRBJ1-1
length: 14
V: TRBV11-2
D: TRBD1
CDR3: CASSLGQGGTEAFF

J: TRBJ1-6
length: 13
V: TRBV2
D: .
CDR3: CASCTGYNSPLHF

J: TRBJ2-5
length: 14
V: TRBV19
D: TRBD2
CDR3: CASSISGGRETQYF

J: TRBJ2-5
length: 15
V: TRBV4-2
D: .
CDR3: CASSHVSSNEETQYF

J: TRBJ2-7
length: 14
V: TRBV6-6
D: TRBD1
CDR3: CASRPGTGTYEQYF

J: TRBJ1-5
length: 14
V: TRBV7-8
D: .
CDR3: CASSPGVGNQPQHF

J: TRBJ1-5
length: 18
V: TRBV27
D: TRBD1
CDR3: CASSPLWVNRGRSQPQHF

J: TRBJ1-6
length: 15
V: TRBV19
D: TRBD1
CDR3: CASSIEDRGSSPLHF

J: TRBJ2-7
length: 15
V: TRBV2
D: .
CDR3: CASSEWDNRSYEQYF

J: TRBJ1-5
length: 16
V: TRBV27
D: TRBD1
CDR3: CASSQGQYYSDQPQHF

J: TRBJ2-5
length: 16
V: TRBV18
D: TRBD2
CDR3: CASSPIPAGAQETQYF

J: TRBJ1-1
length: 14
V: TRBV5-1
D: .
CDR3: CASSLVQGNTEAFF

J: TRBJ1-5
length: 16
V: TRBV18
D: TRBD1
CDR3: CASSPPGDRESQPQHF

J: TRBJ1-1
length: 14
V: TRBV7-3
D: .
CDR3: CASSRDGGNTEAFF

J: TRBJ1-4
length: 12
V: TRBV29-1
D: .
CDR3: CSVARGDEKLFF

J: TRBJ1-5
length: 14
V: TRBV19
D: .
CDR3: CASSMRGYHQPQHF

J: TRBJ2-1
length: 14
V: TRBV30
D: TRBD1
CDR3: CAWRGQGAKVEQFF

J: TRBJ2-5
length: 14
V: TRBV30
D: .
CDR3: CAWSPAPIQETQYF

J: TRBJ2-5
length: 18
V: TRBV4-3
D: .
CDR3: CASSQGRILGAIQETQYF

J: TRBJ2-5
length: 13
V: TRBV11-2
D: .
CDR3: CASSLEGGSPQYF

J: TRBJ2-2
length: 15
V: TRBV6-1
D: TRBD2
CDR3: CASSISGGPTGELFF

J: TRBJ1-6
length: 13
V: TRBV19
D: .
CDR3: CAGRRGDNSPLHF

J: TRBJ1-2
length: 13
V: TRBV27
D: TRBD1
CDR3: CASSPRQGDGYTF

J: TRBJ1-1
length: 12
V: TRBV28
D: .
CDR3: CASSPASSLAFF